What follows are 2 T cell receptor beta chains derived from one specimen sequenced in a study of beta chain features in type 1 diabetes. The entirety of the isolated RNA underwent reverse transcription, so expressed TCRB transcripts were sequenced. Method: immunoSEQ multiplex PCR; TCRdb's copy keeps in-frame clones and lacks some. The sample holds a few hundred thousand clones, roughly 15% seen once. Specimen: central memory CD4+ T cells from blood. Source of these receptors: a young man in good health.

The chain is built from TRBV6-6 and TRBJ2-1; 11 bases map to TRBD2. CDR3 size: 15 residues. V gave up 4 bases and J gave up 7 bases; unmatched junction bases: 6. In germline, CDR1 is MNHNY, CDR2 SVGAGI (reference sequence). DNA of the CDR3: TGTGCCAGCAGTTCCACTAGCGGGAGTGGAAATGAGCAGTTCTTC. Its protein is CASSSTSGSGNEQFF.

CDR3 amino acids: CASSVDLGHYGYTF. CDR3 nucleotides: TGTGCCAGCAGCGTAGATTTGGGGCACTATGGCTACACCTTC. The chain has TRBV9 and TRBJ1-2, with TRBD1 as a possible D gene (5 bases). Trimming removed 0 bases from V and 3 bases from J, with 9 bases in between. The CDR3 loop spans 14 amino acids. CDR1 is SGDLS, CDR2 YYNGEE, per germline. Supplemented by reference TRBV9 and TRBJ1-2, the full variable domain reads DSGVTQTPKHLITATGQRVTLRCSPRSGDLSVYWYQQSLDQGLQFLIQYYNGEERAKGNILERFSAQQFPDLHSELNLSSLELGDSALYFCASSVDLGHYGYTFGSGTRLTVV.